This T cell receptor beta chain was found in a study of T-cell reconstitution after alpha-beta-depleted transplantation in children. CDR3 length: 18 amino acids. V was shortened by 1 base and J by 1 base, with 17 bases between the two germline ends. CDR1 is DFQATT and CDR2 is SNEGSKA in the germline V gene (reference sequence). Unique molecular identifiers were incorporated when the TCRbeta library was constructed. Each CDR3 protein gets one entry after TCRdb re-called the PCR reads with MiXCR. Of some 78,000 distinct CDR3 sequences detected, roughly 15% appear once; the ten largest clones hold 25% to 30%.

This sample comprised PBMCs, mostly from graft donor cells, obtained 180 days after TCRalphabeta/CD19-depleted stem cell transplant. This receptor was identified in a male patient between 2 and 15 years old who had a stem cell transplant for acute lymphoblastic leukemia, so the T cells may come from the graft donor. V usage is TRBV20-1 and J usage is TRBJ1-6, with a tentative D call TRBD1 (5 bases). As DNA, the CDR3 is TGCAGTGCTAGAGTTGAGCAGGGAACAGGTTCCTATAATTCACCCCTCCACTTT. Its translation: CSARVEQGTGSYNSPLHF.